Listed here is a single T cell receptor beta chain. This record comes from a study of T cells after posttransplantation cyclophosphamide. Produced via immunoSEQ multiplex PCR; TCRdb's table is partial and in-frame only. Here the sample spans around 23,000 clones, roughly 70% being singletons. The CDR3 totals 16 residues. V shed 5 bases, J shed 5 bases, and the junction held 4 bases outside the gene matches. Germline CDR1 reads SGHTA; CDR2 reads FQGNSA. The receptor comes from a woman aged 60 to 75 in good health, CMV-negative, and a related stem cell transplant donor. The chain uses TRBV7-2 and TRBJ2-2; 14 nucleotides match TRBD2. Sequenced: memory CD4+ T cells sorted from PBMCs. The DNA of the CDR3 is TGTGCCAGCAGCGGACTAGCGGGAGGTTATACCGGGGAGCTGTTTTTT. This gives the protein CASSGLAGGYTGELFF.